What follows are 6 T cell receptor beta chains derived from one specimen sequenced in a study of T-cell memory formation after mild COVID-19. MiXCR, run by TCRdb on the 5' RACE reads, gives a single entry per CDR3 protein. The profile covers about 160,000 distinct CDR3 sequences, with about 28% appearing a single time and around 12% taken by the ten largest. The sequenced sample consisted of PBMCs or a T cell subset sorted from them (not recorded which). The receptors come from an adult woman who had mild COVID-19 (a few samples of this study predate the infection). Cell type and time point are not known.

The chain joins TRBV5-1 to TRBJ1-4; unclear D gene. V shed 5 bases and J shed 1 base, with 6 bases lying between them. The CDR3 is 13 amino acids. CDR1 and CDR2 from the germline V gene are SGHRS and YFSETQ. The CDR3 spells CASRAGTNEKLFF. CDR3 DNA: TGCGCCAGCAGGGCGGGAACTAATGAAAAACTGTTTTTT.

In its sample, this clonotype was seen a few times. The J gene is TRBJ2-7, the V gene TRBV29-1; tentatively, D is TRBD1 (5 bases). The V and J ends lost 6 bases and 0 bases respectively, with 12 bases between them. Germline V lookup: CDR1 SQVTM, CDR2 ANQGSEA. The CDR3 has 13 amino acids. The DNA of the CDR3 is TGCAGCGTGGGGCCGGACGGCTCCTACGAGCAGTACTTC. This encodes CSVGPDGSYEQYF.

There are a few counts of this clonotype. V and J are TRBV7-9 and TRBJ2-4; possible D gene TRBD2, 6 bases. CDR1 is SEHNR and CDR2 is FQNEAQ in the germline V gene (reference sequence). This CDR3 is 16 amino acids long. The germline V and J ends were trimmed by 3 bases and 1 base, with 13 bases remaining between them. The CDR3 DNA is TGTGCCAGCAGCTTGGAACCGGGAGTTGCCAAAAACATTCAGTACTTC. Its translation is CASSLEPGVAKNIQYF.

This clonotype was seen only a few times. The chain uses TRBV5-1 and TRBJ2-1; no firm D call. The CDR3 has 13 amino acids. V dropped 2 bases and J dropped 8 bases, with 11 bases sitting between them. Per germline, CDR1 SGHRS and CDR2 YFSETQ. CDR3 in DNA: TGCGCCAGCAGCTTAGCTATCGACGATGAGCAGTTCTTC. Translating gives CASSLAIDDEQFF.

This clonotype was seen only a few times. The CDR3 loop is CASSVGGRGYTF. The CDR3 nucleotides read TGTGCCAGCAGCGTAGGTGGCCGGGGCTACACCTTC. V and J are TRBV9 and TRBJ1-2, with D hard to call. The germline V gene has CDR1 SGDLS and CDR2 YYNGEE. V was trimmed by 0 bases and J by 8 bases, leaving 8 bases between them. This CDR3 comprises 12 residues. Looking up the rest from reference TRBV9 and TRBJ1-2 gives the full variable domain: DSGVTQTPKHLITATGQRVTLRCSPRSGDLSVYWYQQSLDQGLQFLIQYYNGEERAKGNILERFSAQQFPDLHSELNLSSLELGDSALYFCASSVGGRGYTFGSGTRLTVV.

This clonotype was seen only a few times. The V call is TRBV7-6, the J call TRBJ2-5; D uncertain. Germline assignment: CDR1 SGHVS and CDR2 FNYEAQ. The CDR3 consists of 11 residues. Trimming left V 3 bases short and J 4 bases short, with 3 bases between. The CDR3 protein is CASSFTETQYF. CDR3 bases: TGTGCCAGCAGCTTTACAGAGACCCAGTACTTC. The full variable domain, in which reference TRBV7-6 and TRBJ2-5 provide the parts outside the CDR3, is GAGVSQSPRYKVTKRGQDVALRCDPISGHVSLYWYRQALGQGPEFLTYFNYEAQQDKSGLPNDRFSAERPEGSISTLTIQRTEQRDSAMYRCASSFTETQYFGPGTRLLVL.